The clone carrying this T cell receptor beta chain was observed a handful of times. The antigen remains unidentified. The data were obtained in a study of identical twins. TCRdb redid the calling of the 5' RACE reads with MiXCR, one entry per CDR3 protein. This table holds fewer than 500,000 distinct CDR3 sequences, roughly an eighth found once. Study-level points and caveats: Sequences that were beta out-of-frame showed weaker excess twin sharing.

The same sample was also studied in work on yellow fever vaccine responses in identical twins.

The source material was CD4+ T cells sorted from blood. The sequence derives from a woman under 30 in good health.

The CDR3 bases are TGTGCCAGCAGCCTCGTGGTTTTGGACACCGGGGAGCTGTTTTTT. Residues: CASSLVVLDTGELFF. The chain uses TRBV5-5 and TRBJ2-2; no definite D call. There are 15 residues in the CDR3. Trimming left V 4 bases short and J 3 bases short, with 13 bases between. Germline values: CDR1 SGHKS, CDR2 YYEKEE (reference sequence).